This TCR beta chain derives from a study of preoperative IRX-2 immunotherapy in early breast cancer. The method was immunoSEQ multiplex PCR; TCRdb's version includes in-frame clones alone and lacks a portion of them. The profile shows some 59,000 clones, approximately 94% of them singletons. The germline V gene encodes CDR1 SNHLY and CDR2 FYNNEI. V shed 5 bases and J shed 2 bases, with 5 bases lying between them. CDR3 length equals 12 residues. The sample's treatment: preoperative locoregional IRX-2 cytokine immunotherapy. Samples came from a phase Ib trial of preoperative locoregional IRX-2 cytokine immunotherapy.

This sample was gathered from a patient treated with IRX-2 immunotherapy. The sequence was obtained from a human donor with breast cancer. The chain uses TRBV2 and TRBJ2-3, with D unclear. This CDR3 is CASSRSTDTQYF. The CDR3 coding sequence is TGTGCCAGCAGTAGATCCACAGATACGCAGTATTTT. The entire variable domain, with the rest obtained from reference TRBV2 and TRBJ2-3, is as follows: EPEVTQTPSHQVTQMGQEVILRCVPISNHLYFYWYRQILGQKVEFLVSFYNNEISEKSEIFDDQFSVERPDGSNFTLKIRSTKLEDSAMYFCASSRSTDTQYFGPGTRLTVL.